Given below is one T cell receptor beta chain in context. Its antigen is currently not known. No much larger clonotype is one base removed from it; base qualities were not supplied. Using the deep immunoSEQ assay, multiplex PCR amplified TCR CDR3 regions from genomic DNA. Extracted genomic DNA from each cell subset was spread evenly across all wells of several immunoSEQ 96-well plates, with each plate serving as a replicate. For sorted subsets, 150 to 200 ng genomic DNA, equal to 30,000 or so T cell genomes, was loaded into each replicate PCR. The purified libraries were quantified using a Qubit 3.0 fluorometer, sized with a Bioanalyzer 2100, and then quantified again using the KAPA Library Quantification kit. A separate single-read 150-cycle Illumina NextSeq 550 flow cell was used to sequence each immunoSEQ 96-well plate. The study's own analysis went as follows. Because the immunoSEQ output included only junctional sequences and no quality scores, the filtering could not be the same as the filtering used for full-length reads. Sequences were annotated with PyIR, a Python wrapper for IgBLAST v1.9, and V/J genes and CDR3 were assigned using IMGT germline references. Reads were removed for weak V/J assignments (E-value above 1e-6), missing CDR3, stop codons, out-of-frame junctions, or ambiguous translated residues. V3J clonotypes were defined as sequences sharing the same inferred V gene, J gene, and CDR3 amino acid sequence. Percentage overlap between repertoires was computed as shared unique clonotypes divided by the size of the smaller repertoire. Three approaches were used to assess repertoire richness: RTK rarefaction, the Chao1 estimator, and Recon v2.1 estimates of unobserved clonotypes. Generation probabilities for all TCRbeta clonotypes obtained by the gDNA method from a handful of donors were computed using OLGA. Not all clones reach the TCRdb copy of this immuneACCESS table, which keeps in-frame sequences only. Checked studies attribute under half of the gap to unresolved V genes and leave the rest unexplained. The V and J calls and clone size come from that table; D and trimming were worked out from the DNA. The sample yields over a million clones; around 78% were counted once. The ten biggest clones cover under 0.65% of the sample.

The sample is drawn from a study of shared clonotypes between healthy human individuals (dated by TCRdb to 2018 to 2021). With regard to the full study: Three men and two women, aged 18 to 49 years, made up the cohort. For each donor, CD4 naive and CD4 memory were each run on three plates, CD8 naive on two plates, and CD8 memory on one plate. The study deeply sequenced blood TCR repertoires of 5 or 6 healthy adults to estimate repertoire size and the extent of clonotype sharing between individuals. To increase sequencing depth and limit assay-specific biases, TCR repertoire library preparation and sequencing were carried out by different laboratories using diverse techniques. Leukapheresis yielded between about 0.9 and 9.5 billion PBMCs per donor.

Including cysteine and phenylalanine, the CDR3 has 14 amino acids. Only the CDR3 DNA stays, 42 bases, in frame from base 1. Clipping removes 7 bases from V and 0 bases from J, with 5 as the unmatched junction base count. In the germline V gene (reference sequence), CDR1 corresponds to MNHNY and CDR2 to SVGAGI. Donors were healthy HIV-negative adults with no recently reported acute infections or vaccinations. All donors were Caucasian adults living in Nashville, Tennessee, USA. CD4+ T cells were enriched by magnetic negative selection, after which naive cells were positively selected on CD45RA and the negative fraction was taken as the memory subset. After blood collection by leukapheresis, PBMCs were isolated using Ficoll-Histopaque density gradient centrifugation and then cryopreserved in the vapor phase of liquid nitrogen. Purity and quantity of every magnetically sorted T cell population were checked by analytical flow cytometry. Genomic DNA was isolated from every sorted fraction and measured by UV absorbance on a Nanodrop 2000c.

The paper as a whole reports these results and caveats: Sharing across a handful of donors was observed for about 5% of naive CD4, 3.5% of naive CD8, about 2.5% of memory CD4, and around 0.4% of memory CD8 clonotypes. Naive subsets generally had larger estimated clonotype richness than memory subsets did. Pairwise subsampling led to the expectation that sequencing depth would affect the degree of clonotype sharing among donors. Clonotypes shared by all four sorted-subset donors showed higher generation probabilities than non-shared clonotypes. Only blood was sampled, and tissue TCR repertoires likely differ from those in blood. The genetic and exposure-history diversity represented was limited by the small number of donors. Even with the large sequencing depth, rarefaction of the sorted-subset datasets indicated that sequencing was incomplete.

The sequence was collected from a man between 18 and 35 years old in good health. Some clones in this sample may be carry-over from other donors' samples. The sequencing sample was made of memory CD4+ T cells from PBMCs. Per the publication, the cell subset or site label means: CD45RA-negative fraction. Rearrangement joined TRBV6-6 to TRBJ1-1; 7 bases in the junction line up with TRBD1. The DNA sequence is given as TGTGCCAGCACCACGACAGGGTTGAACACTGAAGCTTTCTTT. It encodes CASTTTGLNTEAFF.